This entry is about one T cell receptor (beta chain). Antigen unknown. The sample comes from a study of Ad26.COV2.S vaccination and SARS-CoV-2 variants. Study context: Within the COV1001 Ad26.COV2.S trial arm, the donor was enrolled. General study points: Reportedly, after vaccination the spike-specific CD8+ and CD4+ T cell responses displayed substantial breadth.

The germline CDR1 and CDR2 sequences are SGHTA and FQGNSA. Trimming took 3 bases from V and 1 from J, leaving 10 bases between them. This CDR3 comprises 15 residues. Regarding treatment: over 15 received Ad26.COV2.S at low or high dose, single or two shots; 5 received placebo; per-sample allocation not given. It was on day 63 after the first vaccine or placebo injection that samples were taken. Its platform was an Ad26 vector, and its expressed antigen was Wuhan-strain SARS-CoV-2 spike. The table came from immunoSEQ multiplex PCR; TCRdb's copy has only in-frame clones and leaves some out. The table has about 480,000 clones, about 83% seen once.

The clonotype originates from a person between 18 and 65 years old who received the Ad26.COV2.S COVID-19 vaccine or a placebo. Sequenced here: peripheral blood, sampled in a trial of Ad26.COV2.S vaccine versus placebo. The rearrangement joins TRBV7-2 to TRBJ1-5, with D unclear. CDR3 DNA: TGTGCCAGCAGCTTCTTGTCTGGGAGCAATCAGCCCCAGCATTTT. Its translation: CASSFLSGSNQPQHF.